One and the same sample provided the 27 T cell receptor beta chains below, sequenced in a study of T-cell reconstitution after alpha-beta-depleted transplantation in children. Library preparation (for TCRbeta) was performed with unique molecular identifiers. Via MiXCR, TCRdb re-called the PCR reads, giving one row per CDR3 protein. In the table there are approximately 500,000 distinct CDR3 sequences, about 11% of which are singletons. Material: PBMCs, obtained before TCRalphabeta/CD19-depleted stem cell transplant. The receptors were gathered from a child between 2 and 9 years old with inherited bone marrow failure, due to receive a stem cell transplant.

This clonotype was counted ten times or more. The V and J genes are TRBV10-3 and TRBJ2-3; no firm D call. Trimming left V 6 bases short and J 0 bases short, with 7 bases between. The CDR3 length is 13 residues. Germline loops: CDR1 ENHRY, CDR2 SYGVKD. DNA of the CDR3: TGTGCCATCAGCGAGACTAGCACAGATACGCAGTATTTT. This sequence encodes CAISETSTDTQYF.

This clonotype was detected a few times. V is TRBV12-3 or TRBV12-4 and J is TRBJ2-1; D might be TRBD2 (6 bases). CDR3 length: 18 residues. V gave up 5 bases and J gave up 3 bases, with 23 bases separating them. This CDR3 is CASSPRARLVVNYNEQFF. Written as DNA, the CDR3 is TGTGCCAGCAGTCCCCGGGCCAGACTAGTGGTAAACTACAATGAGCAGTTCTTC.

At least ten counts were recorded for this clonotype. The rearrangement uses TRBV29-1 and TRBJ2-3; 15 positions agree with TRBD2. Germline trimming cut 3 bases from V and 2 bases from J; bases unmatched to any gene: 9. CDR3 size: 18 residues. The germline V gene encodes CDR1 SQVTM and CDR2 ANQGSEA. The CDR3 DNA reads as TGCAGCGTTGAGGGGACTAGCGGGAGGCTACACTTCACAGATACGCAGTATTTT. This sequence encodes CSVEGTSGRLHFTDTQYF.

This clonotype was observed many times. The chain carries TRBV20-1 and TRBJ2-5, with D unresolved. Germline V lookup: CDR1 DFQATT, CDR2 SNEGSKA (reference sequence). The V end was cut by 0 bases, the J end by 0 bases, with 17 bases between. The CDR3 covers 17 residues. CDR3 loop: CSARDALSVLYQETQYF. The CDR3 region has the DNA TGCAGTGCTAGAGACGCTCTATCCGTGCTTTACCAAGAGACCCAGTACTTC.

This clonotype was counted between two and nine times. The chain couples TRBV20-1 to TRBJ2-1; the D gene is possibly TRBD1 (5 bases). V was clipped by 6 bases and J by 5 bases, with 11 bases between them. Germline-derived CDR1 and CDR2 are DFQATT and SNEGSKA (reference sequence). The CDR3 is made up of 12 amino acids. The CDR3 loop is CSATDRNNEQFF. The CDR3 DNA reads TGCAGTGCCACCGACAGAAACAATGAGCAGTTCTTC.

The table lists this clonotype with many counts. The chain employs TRBV20-1 and TRBJ2-1; 12 bases agree with TRBD2. V lost 5 bases and J lost 6; bases outside the gene matches: 17. The germline V gene has CDR1 DFQATT and CDR2 SNEGSKA (reference sequence). CDR3 length: 18 amino acids. The CDR3 DNA reads as TGCAGTGCTTCCCCTTTGGATGTCCCTAGCGGGAGGGCCAATGAGCAGTTCTTC. Its translation: CSASPLDVPSGRANEQFF.

In this sample, this clonotype turned up many times. This chain uses TRBV9 with TRBJ2-7; 9 positions agree with TRBD2. V lost 4 bases to trimming and J lost 3 bases; unmatched junction nucleotides: 11. CDR3 length: 16 amino acids. Germline values: CDR1 SGDLS, CDR2 YYNGEE. CDR3 DNA: TGTGCCAGCAGCTCGGGGGGTGCTAGCGGGGTCTACGAGCAGTACTTC. Translated, it gives CASSSGGASGVYEQYF.

This clonotype was seen repeatedly, ten times or more. V gene TRBV20-1 combines with J gene TRBJ2-5; D is unresolved. Germline V gives CDR1 DFQATT, CDR2 SNEGSKA (reference sequence). The V and J ends lost 2 bases and 5 bases respectively, with 6 bases between them. This CDR3 has 11 amino acids. CDR3: CSARNSETQYF. The CDR3 DNA sequence: TGCAGTGCTAGAAACTCTGAGACCCAGTACTTC.

The chain links TRBV19 to TRBJ1-5; 7 positions match TRBD1. Germline V gives CDR1 LNHDA, CDR2 SQIVND (reference sequence). The CDR3 is made up of 15 amino acids. Unmatched junction bases numbered 8, after V lost 6 bases and J lost 3 bases. DNA for the CDR3: TGTGCCAGTAGCTCCGGGACAGTAAACAATCAGCCCCAGCATTTT. Protein: CASSSGTVNNQPQHF.

Many counts were recorded for this clonotype. This chain joins TRBV10-3 and TRBJ2-7; D might be TRBD1 (5 bases). V lost 0 bases and J lost 1, with 19 bases in between. This CDR3 has 18 amino acids. Germline CDR1 ENHRY, CDR2 SYGVKD. Here the CDR3 DNA reads TGTGCCATCAGTGAGTCGATGGGCGCGAAGCAGGGTTCCTACGAGCAGTACTTC. Its protein is CAISESMGAKQGSYEQYF.

This clonotype has a count of ten or more. The rearrangement uses TRBV20-1 and TRBJ1-2; the match to TRBD1 covers 7 bases. Germline V gene sequence: CDR1 DFQATT, CDR2 SNEGSKA (reference sequence). CDR3 length: 13 amino acids. V lost 2 bases, J lost 3 bases, and 3 bases stayed unmatched. This CDR3 reads CSARPGQDYGYTF. The DNA of the CDR3 is TGCAGTGCTAGACCCGGACAGGACTATGGCTACACCTTC.

This sequence joins TRBV10-3 and TRBJ1-2, with D unclear. Trimming cost V 3 bases and J 2 bases, with 10 bases left between them. The germline CDR1 and CDR2 sequences are ENHRY and SYGVKD. The CDR3 spans 14 residues. For the CDR3, the DNA is TGTGCCATCAGTGAATGGGCGGGGAACTATGGCTACACCTTC. This sequence encodes CAISEWAGNYGYTF.

The chain has TRBV27 and TRBJ2-7, with 8 nucleotides matching TRBD1. This CDR3 is built from 15 residues. Germline CDR1 is MNHEY and CDR2 is SMNVEV (reference sequence). V lost 5 bases to trimming and J lost 2 bases; unmatched junction nucleotides: 8. CDR3 DNA: TGTGCCAGCAGTACTCCGACAGGGGCAGCCTACGAGCAGTACTTC. It specifies CASSTPTGAAYEQYF.

A note on this clonotype: This may arise from a read error, as a much more abundant clone is one base away. The chain couples TRBV20-1 to TRBJ2-7, with D perhaps TRBD2 (5 bases). The CDR3 contains 10 residues. Germline loops: CDR1 DFQATT, CDR2 SNEGSKA (reference sequence). The CDR3 DNA follows: TGCAGTGCGCGGGTGGGAGAGCAGCACTTC. Amino acids: CSARVGEQHF.

This clonotype was recorded a few times. J is TRBJ2-1 and V is TRBV7-2; a possible D gene is TRBD2 (6 bases). Trimming shortened V by 4 bases and J by 9 bases, and 13 bases separated the two germline ends. This CDR3 contains 13 residues. From germline, CDR1 is SGHTA and CDR2 FQGNSA. This CDR3 is CASSSRLGGEQFF. CDR3 in DNA: TGTGCCAGCAGCTCCCGGCTGGGGGGTGAGCAGTTCTTC.

This clonotype was detected many times. J is TRBJ2-1 and V is TRBV18; TRBD2 aligns across 10 bases. Looked up from germline, CDR1 is KGHSH and CDR2 is LQKENI. The CDR3 length is 16 residues. The V gene end was trimmed by 0 bases and the J gene end by 2 bases; junction bases not matched to a gene: 1. This CDR3 reads CASSPPLAGAYNEQFF. The DNA of the CDR3 is TGTGCCAGCTCACCACCCCTAGCGGGAGCCTACAATGAGCAGTTCTTC.

A few counts support this clonotype. The V gene is TRBV7-2, the J gene TRBJ2-7; D perhaps matches TRBD2 (6 bases). The CDR3 has 15 amino acids. The germline V gene encodes CDR1 SGHTA and CDR2 FQGNSA. The ends were cut back, 5 bases at V and 4 bases at J, with 18 bases in the middle. DNA of the CDR3: TGTGCCAGCAGCGCGGGGCAGGGAGGTTTGTACGAGCAGTACTTC. Protein sequence: CASSAGQGGLYEQYF. The full variable domain, completed using reference TRBV7-2 and TRBJ2-7, is GAGVSQSPSNKVTEKGKDVELRCDPISGHTALYWYRQSLGQGLEFLIYFQGNSAPDKSGLPSDRFSAERTGGSVSTLTIQRTQQEDSAVYLCASSAGQGGLYEQYFGPGTRLTVT.

A note on this clonotype: A much larger clone lies one base from this, so it may be a read error. V usage is TRBV5-1 and J usage is TRBJ1-1; D call uncertain. The V gene's germline CDR1 is SGHRS and CDR2 YFSETQ. This CDR3 contains 14 residues. The CDR3 region is CARSSSRTNTEAFF. CDR3 in DNA: TGCGCCAGAAGCTCCAGCAGGACGAACACTGAAGCTTTCTTT.

This clonotype was found many times. This chain connects TRBV15 to TRBJ2-7; D is perhaps TRBD1 or TRBD2 (5 bases each). With 1 base removed from V and 11 bases from J, the gap between germline ends came to 12 bases. CDR3 length: 12 residues. CDR1 is LNHNV, CDR2 YYDKDF, per germline (reference sequence). The CDR3 DNA sequence: TGTGCCACCAGCAGAGGGGGGTCTATGAAGTACTTC. Protein: CATSRGGSMKYF. Full variable domain (outside the CDR3, taken from reference TRBV15 and TRBJ2-7): DAMVIQNPRYQVTQFGKPVTLSCSQTLNHNVMYWYQQKSSQAPKLLFHYYDKDFNNEADTPDNFQSRRPNTSFCFLDIRSPGLGDTAMYLCATSRGGSMKYFGPGTRLTVT.

The chain combines TRBV20-1 with TRBJ2-3; 12 nucleotides align to TRBD2. The germline gives CDR1 DFQATT, CDR2 SNEGSKA (reference sequence). The CDR3 is 15 amino acids. The junction had 3 bases not matched to a gene; V was cut back by 1 base and J by 4 bases. This CDR3 is CSARVGTSGPDTQYF. Here the CDR3 DNA reads TGCAGTGCTAGAGTAGGGACTAGCGGGCCAGATACGCAGTATTTT.

This clonotype was found many times. The chain recombines TRBV7-6 with TRBJ1-1, with 7 bases fitting TRBD1. Per the germline V gene, CDR1 is SGHVS and CDR2 is FNYEAQ. V was pared by 7 bases and J by 1 base, with 3 bases of the junction left unmatched. This CDR3 comprises 13 residues. CDR3 region: CASKNRGNTEAFF. The CDR3 coding sequence is TGTGCCAGCAAGAACAGGGGGAACACTGAAGCTTTCTTT.

This chain uses TRBV23-1 with TRBJ1-4, with a tentative D call TRBD1 (5 bases). TRBV23-1 is identified as an open reading frame with a role that is uncertain. Between the trimmed V and J ends, which lost 0 bases and 0 bases, there was a span of 14 bases. The CDR3 is 18 amino acids. CDR3 sequence (DNA): TGCGCCAGCAGTCAATCGGGGGGATTGACCCCAACTAATGAAAAACTGTTTTTT. As protein: CASSQSGGLTPTNEKLFF.

This clonotype showed up many times. This chain joins TRBV29-1 and TRBJ2-4; 10 bases line up with TRBD2. V lost 2 bases, J lost 11 bases, and 6 bases stayed unmatched. This CDR3 region has 13 residues. Germline CDR1 SQVTM, CDR2 ANQGSEA. The CDR3 reads CSVEITSGTFQYF. CDR3 DNA: TGCAGCGTTGAAATAACTAGCGGGACGTTTCAGTACTTC.

This clonotype appeared many times. CDR3 residues: CASSIRGPEVAEAFF. CDR3 sequence (DNA): TGTGCCAGCAGTATTCGGGGCCCGGAGGTCGCTGAAGCTTTCTTT. The genes are TRBV27 and TRBJ1-1; D is perhaps TRBD1 (5 bases). This CDR3 is 15 amino acids long. Trimming left V 5 bases short and J 6 bases short, with 19 bases between. The germline gives CDR1 MNHEY, CDR2 SMNVEV (reference sequence).

This clonotype was seen many times. The chain combines TRBV29-1 with TRBJ2-7, with 8 positions matching TRBD2. Trimming took 5 bases from V and 0 from J; bases not matched to a gene: 6. Germline V gene data show CDR1 as SQVTM and CDR2 as ANQGSEA. The CDR3 spans 14 residues. The CDR3 DNA reads as TGCAGCGTTTCTGGGACTAGTAACTCCTACGAGCAGTACTTC. Translating it yields CSVSGTSNSYEQYF.

The chain employs TRBV5-6 and TRBJ2-7; D is perhaps TRBD1 (5 bases). V lost 0 bases to trimming and J lost 3 bases, with 19 bases between them. The germline V gene encodes CDR1 SGHDT and CDR2 YYEEEE. The CDR3 loop spans 17 amino acids. CDR3 sequence reads: CASSLGVGTTVYYEQYF. Written as DNA, the CDR3 is TGTGCCAGCAGCTTGGGGGTTGGTACGACAGTCTACTACGAGCAGTACTTC.

This clonotype was recorded at least ten times. The chain links TRBV9 to TRBJ1-2; D not certain. The V end was cut by 1 base, the J end by 6 bases, with 10 bases between. The CDR3 spans 13 residues. Germline CDR1 and CDR2: SGDLS and YYNGEE. The CDR3 DNA reads as TGTGCCAGCAGCGTAATGGGTGGTGATGGCTACACCTTC. Its protein is CASSVMGGDGYTF.